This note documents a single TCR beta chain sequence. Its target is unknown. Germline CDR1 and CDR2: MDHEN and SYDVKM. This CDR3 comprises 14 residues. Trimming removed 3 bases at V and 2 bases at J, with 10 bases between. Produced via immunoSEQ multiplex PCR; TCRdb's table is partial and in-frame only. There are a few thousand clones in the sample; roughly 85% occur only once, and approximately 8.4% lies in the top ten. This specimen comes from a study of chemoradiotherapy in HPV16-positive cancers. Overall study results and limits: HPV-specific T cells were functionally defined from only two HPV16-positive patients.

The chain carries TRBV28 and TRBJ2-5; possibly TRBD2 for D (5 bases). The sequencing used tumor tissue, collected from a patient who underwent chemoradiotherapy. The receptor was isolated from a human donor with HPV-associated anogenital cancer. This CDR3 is CASSLGSGQETQYF. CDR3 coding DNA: TGTGCCAGCAGTTTGGGCAGCGGACAAGAGACCCAGTACTTC.